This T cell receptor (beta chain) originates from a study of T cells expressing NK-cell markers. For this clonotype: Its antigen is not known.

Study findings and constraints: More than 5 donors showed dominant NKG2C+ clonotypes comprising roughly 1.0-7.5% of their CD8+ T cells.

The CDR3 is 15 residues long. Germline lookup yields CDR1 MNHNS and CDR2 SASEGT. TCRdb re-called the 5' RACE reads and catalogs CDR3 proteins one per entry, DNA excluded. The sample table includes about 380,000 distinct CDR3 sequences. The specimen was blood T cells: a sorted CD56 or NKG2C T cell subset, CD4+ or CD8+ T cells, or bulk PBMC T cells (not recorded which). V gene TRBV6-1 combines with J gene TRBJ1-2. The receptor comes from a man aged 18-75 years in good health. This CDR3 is CASSDYSQYNYGYTF.